These T cell receptor beta chains were read from a single sample in a study of technical replicates of blood from a few donors. Clones were read by immunoSEQ multiplex PCR, and TCRdb kept only the in-frame ones, dropping some. The repertoire includes about 13,000 clones, roughly three quarters of them detected once, and 12% sits in the top ten. Sequencing input: PBMCs. Every receptor here comes from a human donor in good health. Both conserved end residues are part of each CDR3. D genes are given only for firm matches. Clone sizes are given selectively: once, few, many, or a class where the clone is expanded.

clone size,V gene,D gene,J gene,CDR3 protein,CDR3 DNA
-,TRBV7-2,-,TRBJ1-1,CASSRPTGHTEAFF,TGTGCCAGCAGCAGACCGACAGGACACACTGAAGCTTTCTTT
-,TRBV30,-,TRBJ2-3,CAWSVPGSDTQYF,TGTGCCTGGAGTGTTCCAGGGTCGGATACGCAGTATTTT
-,TRBV28,TRBD1,TRBJ1-5,CASSSPQGGNQPQHF,TGTGCCAGCAGTTCACCACAGGGGGGAAATCAGCCCCAGCATTTT
-,TRBV2,TRBD1,TRBJ2-7,CASTQSGGYTDEQYF,TGTGCCAGCACTCAATCAGGGGGTTATACGGACGAGCAGTACTTC
-,TRBV30,TRBD1,TRBJ2-5,CAWSPGQGVETQYF,TGTGCCTGGAGCCCGGGACAGGGCGTGGAGACCCAGTACTTC
-,TRBV5-1,-,TRBJ2-1,CASSLESGPYNEQFF,TGCGCCAGCAGCTTGGAGTCAGGGCCCTACAATGAGCAGTTCTTC
once,TRBV2,-,TRBJ1-4,CASRLEANEKLFF,TGTGCCAGCAGGCTAGAGGCTAATGAAAAACTGTTTTTT
once,TRBV30,TRBD1,TRBJ2-4,CAWSTGRGQESNIQYF,TGTGCCTGGAGTACTGGCAGAGGACAGGAGTCAAACATTCAGTACTTC
-,TRBV25-1,TRBD2,TRBJ2-3,CASSDTSGADTQYF,TGTGCCAGCAGTGATACTAGCGGGGCAGATACGCAGTATTTT
few,TRBV9,-,TRBJ2-7,CASSLRGGWGSYEQYF,TGTGCCAGCAGCCTAAGAGGAGGGTGGGGATCCTACGAGCAGTACTTC
-,TRBV7-9,-,TRBJ1-5,CASSLGGISNQPQHF,TGTGCCAGCAGCTTGGGAGGGATCAGCAATCAGCCCCAGCATTTT
-,TRBV18,TRBD1,TRBJ2-7,CASSPGQGGEQYF,TGTGCCAGCTCGCCTGGACAGGGGGGCGAGCAGTACTTC
-,TRBV6-6,-,TRBJ2-7,CASSLPGSNYEQYF,TGTGCCAGCAGTCTGCCGGGAAGCAACTACGAGCAGTACTTC
-,TRBV27,TRBD1,TRBJ2-7,CASSLRQGAPAYEQYF,TGTGCCAGCAGTCTAAGACAGGGGGCGCCAGCCTACGAGCAGTACTTC
-,TRBV27,TRBD1,TRBJ1-4,CASRPQGGNEKLFF,TGTGCCAGCAGACCACAGGGGGGTAATGAAAAACTGTTTTTT
-,TRBV27,TRBD1,TRBJ1-4,CASSFPFDRVLYEKLFF,TGTGCCAGCAGTTTCCCGTTCGACAGGGTTCTGTATGAAAAACTGTTTTTT
-,TRBV29-1,TRBD1,TRBJ2-5,CSVDKGQARGETQYF,TGCAGCGTTGATAAGGGACAGGCCAGGGGAGAGACCCAGTACTTC
-,TRBV7-6,TRBD1,TRBJ1-5,CASSPGQDQPQHF,TGTGCCAGCAGCCCAGGACAGGACCAGCCCCAGCATTTT